This T cell receptor (beta chain) was recorded in a study of T cells in Graves' hyperthyroidism and ophthalmopathy (dated by TCRdb to the late 2010s). Study-wide context: Peripheral blood samples were taken at initial diagnosis, before any treatment was given. To identify TCR V-J signatures that set the groups apart, the researchers used a discovery cohort of 90 to 100 patients, made up of 40 to 45 with Graves' ophthalmopathy and some 55 with stable Graves' hyperthyroidism. Prospective prediction of ophthalmopathy was tested in an independent validation cohort of 18 to 20 hyperthyroidism patients and around 16 patients who later progressed to ophthalmopathy. The roughly 99 discovery patients were divided at random into training and test sets in a 7:3 ratio. The study also compared thyroid tissue and blood T-cell repertoires from about six Graves' hyperthyroidism patients. Once sampling was done, hyperthyroidism patients were given methimazole at a starting dose of 30 mg daily, whereas ophthalmopathy patients were given high-dose intravenous methylprednisolone. The paper reports TCR Vbeta CDR3 sequencing of approximately 140 peripheral blood samples: under 45 ophthalmopathy, over 70 hyperthyroidism and about 17 progressor patients. The research as a whole found: Blood samples also contained most of the expanded thyroid clonotypes (frequency above 0.001), which suggests that blood repertoires may reflect thyroid immune responses. A 13 V-J signature model separated ophthalmopathy from stable hyperthyroidism, with about 90% sensitivity and approximately 81% specificity in cross-validation and 80%/75% in testing. Sample size was not statistically predetermined, and investigators were not blinded to group allocation. In validation, the model predicted progression to ophthalmopathy with just under 71% sensitivity and 72% to 75% specificity, a median of 6.5 months before onset.

In its sample, this clonotype was seen many times. The antigen it binds to is not known. Qualities for individual bases were not recorded, and no much larger clone is one base off. The CDR3 starts with the cysteine, ends with the phenylalanine, and has 14 residues. Only the CDR3 DNA is retained, 42 bases long and in frame from the first base. For CDR1 and CDR2, the germline V gene lists SGHAT and FQNNGV. After removal of 5 bases from V and 6 bases from J, the junction retains 5 bases not matched to a gene. A patient counted as having stable Graves' hyperthyroidism if no progression to ophthalmopathy occurred over 18 months of follow-up. Hyperthyroidism patients were newly diagnosed, had a disease duration of under 2 months, and were aged 18 to 65 years. Patients with uncontrolled infections, other autoimmune diseases, pregnancy or lactation were excluded. Diagnoses relied on clinical symptoms, serum thyroxine and TRAb, thyroid ultrasound and orbital computed tomography. PBMCs were separated from 7.5 to 10 ml of fresh peripheral blood using Ficoll-Paque density gradient centrifugation. Trizol reagent was used to extract total RNA, and RNA quality was then checked on an Agilent 2100 Bioanalyzer.

The TCR beta CDR3 regions were amplified from the RNA transcripts. The first round of RT-PCR for the TCR CDR3 was performed with the HTBI primer set and the Qiagen OneStep RT-PCR kit. A second multiplex PCR round built the libraries, followed by size selection and purification. Sequencing of the libraries was done on an Illumina HiSeq2000 using paired-end 100 bp reads. The paper's processing steps were these. SOAPnuke was used to process the raw data, throwing out any read that contained adapters or uncalled bases, had a mean Phred below 15, or lacked an exact constant-primer or identifier match. High-quality paired reads were merged with COPE v1.2.5, and unique nucleotide sequences were defined as clonotypes. Clonotypes were aligned to IMGT TRBV, TRBD and TRBJ reference segments using MiTCR v1.1. Only V-J combinations with frequency above 0.0001, covering 99.2% of repertoires, were analysed. The TCS score was defined as F50 (clonal expansion) divided by E x V (chaos), with BLOSUM62-based TCRdist calculated between CDR3 peptides within each V-J. Welch's t-statistics and random forest reduced 500 to 550 V-J features to about 13, which were used in a naive Bayes classifier (R e1071). TCRdb trimmed public reads at Q25 via fastp, called clones via MiXCR and kept in-frame beta chains. Each entry merges the rows of one CDR3 protein and shows their most common DNA and genes. TCRdb's processing, not the authors', yielded these V and J calls. The sample profile shows hundreds of thousands of distinct CDR3 sequences; 13% to 15% of them were found once. Jointly, the top ten make up roughly 10% of the sample.

The TCR sequence derives from a woman aged 18-35 years with Graves' hyperthyroidism. The chain uses TRBV11-2 and TRBJ1-4; 8 of the junction bases match TRBD1. Specimen: blood. The sequenced DNA is TGTGCCAGCAGCCGGACAGGGTACGATGAAAAACTGTTTTTT. This yields the protein CASSRTGYDEKLFF.